This T cell receptor beta chain comes out of a study of control samples from healthy donors and cancer patients. The assay was immunoSEQ multiplex PCR, and TCRdb's table has in-frame clones only and misses some. The sample consists of around 43,000 clones, approximately 90% of them appearing once. The V gene lost 1 base and the J gene lost 10 bases, with 15 bases spanning the gap. In germline, CDR1 is SGHRS, CDR2 YFSETQ. The CDR3 is made up of 15 amino acids. This sequence was found in a woman aged 50 to 65 in good health. The sample was blood. This sequence joins TRBV5-1 and TRBJ1-6, with a possible D match to TRBD1 (5 bases). Here the CDR3 reads CASSLLGAVLSPLHF. Here the CDR3 DNA reads TGCGCCAGCAGCTTGCTAGGGGCAGTATTGTCACCCCTCCACTTT.